These T cell receptor beta chains were read from a single sample in a study of shared clonotypes between healthy human individuals. Sequencing used immunoSEQ multiplex PCR; TCRdb keeps in-frame clones, though not all of them. The data show some 2 million clones, about 95% seen once. The sequenced sample was naive CD8+ T cells sorted from blood. The receptors here all came from a man aged 18 to 35 in good health. Each CDR3 is given with its conserved first and last residue. D genes are given only for firm matches. Size is omitted from some rows. Given values are once, few, many or a class for expanded clones.

-	TRBV4-1	TRBJ2-2	TRBD1	CASSQFLGGEGDTGELFF	TGCGCCAGCAGCCAATTTTTAGGGGGCGAGGGAGACACCGGGGAGCTGTTTTTT
-	TRBV7-9	TRBJ2-5	TRBD1	CASSVDRNQETQYF	TGTGCCAGCAGCGTGGACAGGAATCAAGAGACCCAGTACTTC
-	TRBV11-3	TRBJ2-2	-	CASSLVPGENTGELFF	TGTGCCAGCAGCTTGGTCCCTGGCGAGAACACCGGGGAGCTGTTTTTT
-	TRBV4-2	TRBJ2-7	TRBD1	CASSAGTGSYEQYF	TGTGCCAGCAGCGCCGGGACAGGCTCCTACGAGCAGTACTTC
-	TRBV4-1	TRBJ2-5	-	CASSFRRGPQETQYF	TGCGCCAGCAGCTTTCGCCGGGGGCCGCAAGAGACCCAGTACTTC
-	TRBV5-4	TRBJ2-2	-	CASSLRLGSGGELFF	TGTGCCAGCAGCTTGAGGTTAGGGTCGGGCGGGGAGCTGTTTTTT
-	TRBV4-1	TRBJ2-7	TRBD1	CASSPGTEYEQYF	TGCGCCAGCAGCCCGGGGACAGAGTACGAGCAGTACTTC
-	TRBV21-1	TRBJ2-7	-	CASSKEAGTGGSYEQYF	TGTGCCAGCAGCAAAGAAGCCGGGACAGGGGGTAGTTACGAGCAGTACTTC
-	TRBV6-5	TRBJ2-2	-	CASSYPGPTGELFF	TGTGCCAGCAGTTACCCGGGACCCACCGGGGAGCTGTTTTTT
-	TRBV11-1	TRBJ2-5	TRBD2	CASSSLWLAGGIEQETQYF	TGTGCCAGCAGCTCCCTGTGGCTAGCGGGGGGGATTGAACAAGAGACCCAGTACTTC
-	TRBV5-6	TRBJ2-5	TRBD1	CASSTPGTEETQYF	TGTGCCAGCAGCACGCCCGGGACAGAAGAGACCCAGTACTTC
-	TRBV2	TRBJ2-7	-	CASSVTGVPYEQYF	TGTGCCAGCAGTGTCACGGGGGTTCCCTACGAGCAGTACTTC
-	TRBV7-2	TRBJ2-7	-	CASSLAGDRWYEQYF	TGTGCCAGCAGCTTAGCGGGGGACCGCTGGTACGAGCAGTACTTC
once	TRBV10-3	TRBJ2-1	TRBD2	CAILSQAGDYNEQFF	TGTGCCATCCTGAGTCAGGCGGGAGACTACAATGAGCAGTTCTTC
-	TRBV5-6	TRBJ2-2	TRBD2	CASSLFTSGRTGELFF	TGTGCCAGCAGCTTGTTCACTAGCGGGAGAACCGGGGAGCTGTTTTTT
-	TRBV7-9	TRBJ2-7	TRBD2	CASSLRTSPTSYEQYF	TGTGCCAGCAGCTTAAGGACTAGCCCGACTTCCTACGAGCAGTACTTC
-	TRBV9	TRBJ2-7	TRBD1	CASSVGQGGEQYF	TGTGCCAGCAGCGTGGGACAGGGAGGCGAGCAGTACTTC
-	TRBV11-3	TRBJ2-5	TRBD2	CASSFESGRKETQYF	TGTGCCAGCAGCTTTGAAAGCGGGAGGAAAGAGACCCAGTACTTC
-	TRBV27	TRBJ2-2	TRBD2	CASTLHPPASGEGSGELFF	TGTGCCAGCACCCTCCACCCCCCGGCTAGCGGGGAAGGGTCCGGGGAGCTGTTTTTT
-	TRBV5-6	TRBJ2-7	TRBD2	CASTQGLAGSHYEQYF	TGTGCCAGCACCCAGGGACTAGCGGGATCTCACTACGAGCAGTACTTC
-	TRBV7-9	TRBJ1-1	-	CASSPYVGAQPFF	TGTGCCAGCAGCCCCTACGTTGGGGCCCAGCCTTTCTTT
-	TRBV13	TRBJ1-2	TRBD1	CASSFETGGSGYTF	TGTGCCAGCAGCTTCGAGACAGGGGGCTCTGGCTACACCTTC
-	TRBV15	TRBJ1-1	-	CATSSTLGTEAFF	TGTGCCACCAGCAGCACCCTGGGCACTGAAGCTTTCTTT
-	TRBV6-6	TRBJ2-7	-	CASGALEQYF	TGTGCCAGCGGGGCTCTCGAGCAGTACTTC
-	TRBV2	TRBJ1-2	-	CASSESAANVNYGYTF	TGTGCCAGCAGTGAATCGGCAGCGAATGTGAACTATGGCTACACCTTC
-	TRBV13	TRBJ2-5	TRBD1	CASSSRQGTYQETQYF	TGTGCCAGCAGCTCTAGACAGGGCACGTACCAAGAGACCCAGTACTTC
-	TRBV27	TRBJ1-4	-	CASSPAGLGNEKLFF	TGTGCCAGCAGCCCCGCAGGGTTGGGTAATGAAAAACTGTTTTTT
-	TRBV7-9	TRBJ1-4	-	CASSLANLEDEKLFF	TGTGCCAGCAGCTTAGCGAACCTGGAGGATGAAAAACTGTTTTTT
-	TRBV28	TRBJ2-1	TRBD2	CASSFSSGGLYYNEQFF	TGTGCCAGCAGTTTTAGTAGCGGGGGCCTATACTACAATGAGCAGTTCTTC
-	TRBV7-9	TRBJ2-7	TRBD2	CASSVPSLAGAVEQYF	TGTGCCAGCAGCGTCCCGTCACTAGCGGGAGCGGTCGAGCAGTACTTC
-	TRBV15	TRBJ2-1	-	CATSWDGYNEQFF	TGTGCCACCAGCTGGGACGGTTACAATGAGCAGTTCTTC
-	TRBV9	TRBJ2-7	-	CASSVADNYEQYF	TGTGCCAGCAGCGTAGCCGACAACTACGAGCAGTACTTC
-	TRBV11-2	TRBJ2-2	-	CASSLVNILGHGELFF	TGTGCCAGCAGCTTAGTTAATATATTGGGGCACGGGGAGCTGTTTTTT
-	TRBV6-4	TRBJ2-1	TRBD2	CASSASGGRTYNEQFF	TGTGCCAGCAGTGCTAGCGGGGGGCGAACCTACAATGAGCAGTTCTTC
-	TRBV11-2	TRBJ2-7	-	CASSSPGTPAYGEQYF	TGTGCCAGCAGCTCCCCCGGGACCCCCGCGTATGGCGAGCAGTACTTC
-	TRBV18	TRBJ2-7	-	CASSPPAGAREQYF	TGTGCCAGCTCACCACCAGCAGGGGCGCGGGAGCAGTACTTC
-	TRBV19	TRBJ1-1	-	CASSIDLEIGMNTEAFF	TGTGCCAGTAGTATAGATCTGGAAATAGGCATGAACACTGAAGCTTTCTTT
-	TRBV5-6	TRBJ2-7	-	CASSLIGAAGEQYF	TGTGCCAGCAGCTTGATCGGGGCGGCCGGCGAGCAGTACTTC
-	TRBV19	TRBJ1-5	-	CASSMVDTFNQPQHF	TGTGCCAGTAGTATGGTAGACACGTTCAATCAGCCCCAGCATTTT
once	TRBV7-9	TRBJ2-1	TRBD2	CASRATSGRGYNEQFF	TGTGCCAGCAGGGCGACTAGCGGGAGAGGCTACAATGAGCAGTTCTTC
-	TRBV18	TRBJ2-7	TRBD2	CASSPPTSGPYEQYF	TGTGCCAGCTCACCACCGACTAGCGGCCCCTACGAGCAGTACTTC
once	TRBV7-9	TRBJ2-5	TRBD1	CASSLGTGQETQYF	TGTGCCAGCAGCTTAGGGACAGGCCAAGAGACCCAGTACTTC
-	TRBV28	TRBJ2-7	-	CASSLRAYEQYF	TGTGCCAGCAGTTTAAGGGCCTACGAGCAGTACTTC
-	TRBV4-1	TRBJ2-7	TRBD1	CASSYRGTEPYEQYF	TGCGCCAGCAGTTACCGAGGGACAGAGCCCTACGAGCAGTACTTC
once	TRBV5-6	TRBJ1-5	-	CASSLLLSGRNNQPQHF	TGTGCCAGCAGCCTACTACTTTCAGGGCGGAACAATCAGCCCCAGCATTTT
-	TRBV13	TRBJ1-1	-	CASSLGGGTEAFF	TGTGCCAGCAGCTTAGGGGGCGGGACTGAAGCTTTCTTT
-	TRBV4-2	TRBJ2-3	-	CASSQVRGDTQYF	TGTGCCAGCAGCCAAGTACGGGGTGATACGCAGTATTTT
-	TRBV12-5	TRBJ2-7	-	CASGLVGDGEEQYF	TGTGCTAGTGGTTTGGTCGGGGACGGAGAAGAGCAGTACTTC